This record concerns one T cell receptor (beta chain) sequence. Its specificity is unknown. Tagging with unique molecular identifiers was a feature of the TCR beta cDNA libraries. TCRdb reprocessed the PCR reads via MiXCR and lists one record per CDR3 protein. This table holds about 430,000 distinct CDR3 sequences, 30% to 40% found once. This entry comes from a study of post-analysis software for immune sequencing data. Regarding the study as a whole: F measure clustering grouped samples strongly by preparation batch. Those with multiple sclerosis, the patient group, showed significantly lower normalized Chao1 diversity than controls. TRBV5-6, TRBV5-1 and TRBV20-1 were among 4 or 5 TRBV segments more frequent in patients than controls.

The CDR3 is 15 amino acids. V lost 5 bases to trimming and J lost 9 bases; unmatched junction nucleotides: 10. CDR1 SGHTA and CDR2 FQGNSA come from the germline V gene. This TCR derives from a girl between 2 and 10 years old with multiple sclerosis. The J gene is TRBJ2-1, the V gene TRBV7-2; 10 nucleotides line up with TRBD2. Sequenced: blood. In DNA, the CDR3 is TGTGCCAGCAGCGTGCTAGCGGGAGAAGGGTTTGAGCAGTTCTTC. It specifies CASSVLAGEGFEQFF.